A selection of T cell receptor beta chains follows, all from one sample in a study of identical twins. TCRdb redid the calling of the 5' RACE reads with MiXCR, one entry per CDR3 protein. This table has about 530,000 distinct CDR3 sequences, around 20% appearing once. This same sample was also part of a study on yellow fever vaccine responses in identical twins.

The sequencing sample was made of CD4+ T cells sorted from blood. Receptor source: a woman between 18 and 29 years old in good health. CDR3s include the opening cysteine and the closing phenylalanine or tryptophan. D genes are given only for firm matches. Not every row has a clone size; where given, it reads once, few, many or a size class.

>TRBJ1-2|TRBV9|NA|NA
CASSEGGTKEGYGYTF
TGTGCCAGCAGCGAGGGGGGGACTAAGGAGGGCTATGGCTACACCTTC
>TRBJ2-1|TRBV4-2|NA|few
CASSPLRGDNEQFF
TGTGCCAGCAGCCCTCTACGCGGCGACAATGAGCAGTTCTTC
>TRBJ2-7|TRBV20-1|NA|few
CSAKRSGLPTYEQYF
TGCAGTGCTAAACGTAGCGGACTACCCACCTACGAGCAGTACTTC
>TRBJ1-1|TRBV7-6|TRBD1|few
CASSWGQGSTEAFF
TGTGCCAGCAGCTGGGGACAGGGGTCCACTGAAGCTTTCTTT
>TRBJ2-1|TRBV28|TRBD2|few
CASSPGLAGGYEQFF
TGTGCCAGCAGCCCAGGACTAGCGGGAGGTTATGAGCAGTTCTTC
>TRBJ2-1|TRBV5-1|TRBD1|few
CASSPPSGQAYNEQFF
TGCGCCAGCAGCCCCCCGTCGGGACAGGCTTACAATGAGCAGTTCTTC
>TRBJ2-2|TRBV3-1|NA|NA
CASSFGLGSGELFF
TGTGCCAGCAGCTTCGGATTAGGGTCCGGGGAGCTGTTTTTT
>TRBJ2-7|TRBV2|NA|few
CASRTETYEQYF
TGTGCCAGCAGGACAGAAACCTACGAGCAGTACTTC
>TRBJ2-7|TRBV5-5|TRBD2|many
CASSLEVTSVSSYEQYF
TGTGCCAGCAGCTTGGAAGTGACTAGCGTGAGCTCCTACGAGCAGTACTTC
>TRBJ2-5|TRBV7-8|NA|few
CASSLRFLAGETQYF
TGTGCCAGCAGCTTAAGGTTTTTAGCCGGAGAGACCCAGTACTTC
>TRBJ2-7|TRBV5-1|TRBD1|NA
CASSLDPGQGYEQYF
TGCGCCAGCAGCCTCGATCCGGGACAGGGGTACGAGCAGTACTTC
>TRBJ2-1|TRBV7-9|NA|few
CASSLVTDNEQFF
TGTGCCAGCAGCTTAGTTACTGACAATGAGCAGTTCTTC
>TRBJ2-1|TRBV7-9|TRBD2|NA
CASSLTGPSGSGEQFF
TGTGCCAGCAGCTTAACAGGACCTAGCGGGAGCGGGGAGCAGTTCTTC
>TRBJ2-5|TRBV24-1|TRBD1|few
CATSVQGGGETQYF
TGTGCCACCAGTGTACAGGGGGGAGGTGAGACCCAGTACTTC
>TRBJ1-1|TRBV5-1|TRBD1|NA
CASSQGQGGRQAFF
TGCGCCAGCAGCCAGGGACAAGGGGGCCGTCAAGCTTTCTTT
>TRBJ2-4|TRBV11-2|TRBD1|few
CASSYEIRTGTGLDIQYF
TGTGCCAGCAGCTACGAAATCCGGACCGGGACAGGGTTGGACATTCAGTACTTC
>TRBJ2-7|TRBV24-1|TRBD2|once
CATSGASGSYEQYF
TGTGCCACCAGTGGTGCTAGCGGGAGTTACGAGCAGTACTTC
>TRBJ2-5|TRBV7-8|NA|few
CASSLAPEETQYF
TGTGCCAGCAGCTTAGCTCCAGAAGAGACCCAGTACTTC
>TRBJ2-5|TRBV28|NA|NA
CASSLFTGPGLKTQYF
TGTGCCAGCAGTTTGTTTACAGGGCCGGGACTTAAGACCCAGTACTTC
>TRBJ1-1|TRBV20-1|TRBD1|NA
CSASAGTASREAFF
TGCAGTGCTTCGGCCGGGACAGCTAGTCGCGAAGCTTTCTTT
>TRBJ1-1|TRBV20-1|NA|NA
CSATGLGNTEAFF
TGCAGTGCTACAGGGTTAGGGAACACTGAAGCTTTCTTT
>TRBJ2-1|TRBV10-3|NA|NA
CAISDGGPSYNEQFF
TGTGCCATCAGTGATGGAGGGCCCTCCTACAATGAGCAGTTCTTC
>TRBJ2-3|TRBV6-5|NA|NA
CASSYSGFLDTQYF
TGTGCCAGCAGTTACTCCGGGTTCCTTGATACGCAGTATTTT
>TRBJ1-2|TRBV3-1|NA|NA
CASSLRTDNYGYTF
TGTGCCAGCAGCCTAAGGACCGATAACTATGGCTACACCTTC
>TRBJ1-1|TRBV20-1|NA|few
CSARLTGTANTEAFF
TGCAGTGCTAGATTAACCGGGACGGCGAACACTGAAGCTTTCTTT
>TRBJ1-1|TRBV20-1|TRBD1|NA
CSAAGGTEAFF
TGCAGTGCAGCAGGGGGCACTGAAGCTTTCTTT
>TRBJ2-3|TRBV15|TRBD1|NA
CATNRDRGTDTQYF
TGTGCCACCAACAGGGACAGAGGCACAGATACGCAGTATTTT
>TRBJ1-2|TRBV5-8|NA|NA
CASSLDSRTILYGYTF
TGTGCCAGCAGCTTGGATAGCCGTACAATCCTCTATGGCTACACCTTC
>TRBJ1-4|TRBV3-1|NA|few
CASSQDPGPTNEKLFF
TGTGCCAGCAGCCAAGATCCAGGGCCAACTAATGAAAAACTGTTTTTT
>TRBJ2-1|TRBV15|TRBD2|NA
CATSRDSPGAGMGLVIYEQFF
TGTGCCACCAGCAGAGATTCGCCGGGGGCGGGAATGGGACTAGTTATTTATGAGCAGTTCTTC
>TRBJ2-2|TRBV2|TRBD2|NA
CAGTSLAANTGELFF
TGTGCCGGCACGTCACTAGCGGCAAACACCGGGGAGCTGTTTTTT
>TRBJ1-1|TRBV10-3|TRBD1|NA
CAISRGAEAFF
TGTGCCATCAGCAGGGGGGCTGAAGCTTTCTTT
>TRBJ2-5|TRBV5-4|TRBD2|NA
CASSPGGRDQETQYF
TGTGCCAGCAGCCCAGGAGGGAGGGACCAAGAGACCCAGTACTTC
>TRBJ1-1|TRBV29-1|TRBD1|NA
CSVEGGGQEALF
TGCAGCGTTGAAGGTGGGGGACAGGAAGCTCTCTTT
>TRBJ1-4|TRBV7-8|NA|few
CASGLTPFEKLFF
TGTGCCAGCGGCCTAACCCCTTTTGAAAAACTGTTTTTT
>TRBJ2-4|TRBV20-1|NA|few
CSARDLLVPNIQYF
TGCAGTGCTAGAGATCTACTAGTCCCAAACATTCAGTACTTC
>TRBJ2-7|TRBV10-3|NA|NA
CAIRTRDSTTYEQYF
TGTGCCATCAGGACCAGGGATTCAACAACCTACGAGCAGTACTTC
>TRBJ2-1|TRBV7-2|NA|NA
CASRPPLAGEQFF
TGTGCCAGCAGGCCACCTCTAGCAGGTGAGCAGTTCTTC
>TRBJ2-7|TRBV7-8|TRBD1|few
CASSRSGTGFYEQYF
TGTGCCAGCAGTCGGTCCGGGACAGGGTTCTACGAGCAGTACTTC
>TRBJ2-1|TRBV20-1|TRBD2|few
CSALRAGAGNEQFF
TGCAGTGCCCTTAGAGCGGGAGCAGGAAATGAGCAGTTCTTC
>TRBJ2-1|TRBV5-1|NA|few
CASSLEDNYNEQFF
TGCGCCAGCAGCTTGGAGGACAACTACAATGAGCAGTTCTTC
>TRBJ2-5|TRBV3-1|NA|NA
CASSQDSASKTQYF
TGTGCCAGCAGCCAAGATTCGGCTAGCAAGACCCAGTACTTC